These 16 T cell receptor beta chains originate from one sample sequenced in a study of post-analysis software for immune sequencing data. Study results and caveats: TRBV5-6, TRBV5-1 and TRBV20-1 were among several TRBV segments more frequent in patients than controls.

Their antigens are not known. Every TCR beta cDNA library bore unique molecular identifiers. TCRdb reanalysed the PCR reads using MiXCR and keeps one entry per CDR3 protein. The profile covers hundreds of thousands of distinct CDR3 sequences, with roughly 50% appearing a single time and roughly 4.4% taken by the ten largest. The sample taken for sequencing was blood. These receptors all come from a girl between 5 and 17 years old with multiple sclerosis.

This clonotype was detected a few times. The chain employs TRBV7-9 and TRBJ2-1; 11 nucleotides line up with TRBD2. J was trimmed by 6 bases and V by 1 base; bases with no gene match: 5. Germline V gene data show CDR1 as SEHNR and CDR2 as FQNEAQ (reference sequence). This CDR3 spans 16 amino acids. The CDR3: CASSLVAGGPGNEQFF. The CDR3 coding sequence is TGTGCCAGCAGCTTAGTAGCGGGGGGGCCCGGCAATGAGCAGTTCTTC. The full variable domain, with the rest looked up from reference TRBV7-9 and TRBJ2-1, is DTGVSQNPRHKITKRGQNVTFRCDPISEHNRLYWYRQTLGQGPEFLTYFQNEAQLEKSRLLSDRFSAERPKGSFSTLEIQRTEQGDSAMYLCASSLVAGGPGNEQFFGPGTRLTVL.

This clonotype has a handful of counts. The chain is built from TRBV9 and TRBJ1-1, with TRBD1 as a possible D gene (6 bases). This CDR3 contains 15 residues. Per the germline V gene, CDR1 is SGDLS and CDR2 is YYNGEE. Trimming shortened V by 5 bases and J by 2 bases, and 16 bases separated the two germline ends. This chain's CDR3 is CASSLSTGLNTEAFF. CDR3 DNA sequence: TGTGCCAGCAGTCTCTCGACAGGACTCAACACTGAAGCTTTCTTT.

This clonotype was seen more than once but under ten times. The chain is built from TRBV6-6 and TRBJ2-5; possible D gene TRBD1, 6 bases. Germline-derived CDR1 and CDR2 are MNHNY and SVGAGI (reference sequence). This CDR3 comprises 13 residues. Trimming left V 7 bases short and J 4 bases short, with 13 bases between. The CDR3 nucleotides read TGTGCCAGCAAATTAGTGGGGGCAGAGACCCAGTACTTC. Translating gives CASKLVGAETQYF.

The chain is built from TRBV12-3 or TRBV12-4 and TRBJ1-2; 7 nucleotides agree with TRBD1. V was clipped by 5 bases and J by 6 bases; unmatched bases: 27. CDR3 length: 20 residues. The CDR3 bases are TGTGCCAGCAGTAATGGCAGAGGCAGGGGGGGCAGGGTGAAAAGAGATGGCTACACCTTC. Translating gives CASSNGRGRGGRVKRDGYTF.

This clonotype was recorded a few times. The rearrangement links TRBV20-1 to TRBJ2-1, with TRBD2 matching over 10 bases. The CDR3 has 13 residues. The germline CDR1 and CDR2 sequences are DFQATT and SNEGSKA (reference sequence). Trimming at V came to 7 bases and at J to 6 bases, leaving 6 bases not matched to a gene. The CDR3 reads CSVPGLASNEQFF. CDR3 nucleotide sequence: TGCAGTGTTCCGGGACTAGCGTCCAATGAGCAGTTCTTC.

As to this clonotype: One junction end does not reproduce the germline sequence, and a read error may be involved. The chain links TRBV4-2 to TRBJ2-7; D remains unclear. The CDR3 length is 16 residues. CDR1 is LGHNA, CDR2 YNFKEQ, per germline. CDR3 coding DNA: TGTGCCAGCAACCAAGGACCGGGTCCTACCTCCTACGAGCAGTACTTC. Its translation is CASNQGPGPTSYEQYF.

V gene TRBV7-9 combines with J gene TRBJ2-5, with D perhaps matching TRBD1 (6 bases). The last part of the DNA fits TRBJ2-7 better; the J call may be wrong. The CDR3 spans 14 residues. Germline CDR1 SEHNR, CDR2 FQNEAQ (reference sequence). DNA of the CDR3: TGTGCCAGCAGCTTACCCGGACAGCTATACGAGCAGTACTTC. Residues: CASSLPGQLYEQYF.

Only a few counts were recorded for this clonotype. V and J are TRBV12-3 or TRBV12-4 and TRBJ2-7; a weak D match, TRBD2 (7 bases). CDR3 length equals 15 residues. Trimming left V 5 bases short and J 1 base short, with 15 bases between. CDR3 bases: TGTGCCAGCAGTCTCAAGGGGGGGGCTTCCTACGAGCAGTACTTC. It codes for CASSLKGGASYEQYF.

V and J are TRBV18 and TRBJ1-1; D uncertain. The CDR3 extends over 15 amino acids. CDR1 and CDR2 (germline): KGHSH, LQKENI. V lost 0 bases and J lost 3, with 11 bases in between. The CDR3 loop reads CASSPPNQRYTEAFF. In DNA form, the CDR3 reads TGTGCCAGCTCACCACCGAATCAAAGGTACACTGAAGCTTTCTTT.

This clonotype occurred a few times. This rearrangement joins TRBV6-5 to TRBJ2-5; 10 nucleotides agree with TRBD2. Unmatched junction bases numbered 9, after V lost 3 bases and J lost 5 bases. Germline loops: CDR1 MNHEY, CDR2 SVGAGI. CDR3 length equals 16 residues. The CDR3 DNA reads as TGTGCCAGCAGTTATAGCGGGAGGCCCCGTTTGGAGACCCAGTACTTC. Protein sequence: CASSYSGRPRLETQYF.

This clonotype has more than one count but fewer than ten. The rearrangement links TRBV2 to TRBJ1-2; 7 positions match TRBD1. CDR3 length equals 13 residues. Germline V CDR1 and CDR2: SNHLY, FYNNEI. The trim removed 8 bases at V and 7 bases at J, leaving 10 bases unmatched. CDR3 DNA: TGTGCCAGCCACAATAGGGGGCCGGGTGGCTACACCTTC. Translating gives CASHNRGPGGYTF.

The V gene is TRBV7-3, the J gene TRBJ2-2, with 7 bases lining up with TRBD1. CDR1 is SGHTA and CDR2 is FQGTGA in the germline V gene. The length of the CDR3 is 16 residues. J gave up 5 bases and V 4 bases, and 10 bases lay outside the gene matches. The CDR3 DNA is TGTGCCAGCAGCTCAAGCCCGGACAGGTCAACCGGGGAGCTGTTTTTT. This gives the protein CASSSSPDRSTGELFF. The full variable domain, in which reference TRBV7-3 and TRBJ2-2 provide the parts outside the CDR3, is GAGVSQTPSNKVTEKGKYVELRCDPISGHTALYWYRQSLGQGPEFLIYFQGTGAADDSGLPNDRFFAVRPEGSVSTLKIQRTERGDSAVYLCASSSSPDRSTGELFFGEGSRLTVL.

This clonotype was seen more than once but under ten times. The V call is TRBV29-1, the J call TRBJ1-4, with D possibly being TRBD1 (5 bases). V lost 6 bases and J lost 8, with 16 bases in between. CDR1 SQVTM and CDR2 ANQGSEA come from the germline V gene. This CDR3 is built from 13 residues. CDR3 DNA: TGCAGCGTCCGGACTCAGGGAGACGAAAAACTGTTTTTT. It translates to CSVRTQGDEKLFF. The full variable domain, its missing parts supplied by reference TRBV29-1 and TRBJ1-4, is SAVISQKPSRDICQRGTSLTIQCQVDSQVTMMFWYRQQPGQSLTLIATANQGSEATYESGFVIDKFPISRPNLTFSTLTVSNMSPEDSSIYLCSVRTQGDEKLFFGSGTQLSVL.

V is TRBV4-2 and J is TRBJ2-6; 10 nucleotides line up with TRBD1. CDR3 length equals 16 residues. CDR1 LGHNA and CDR2 YNFKEQ come from the germline V gene. Trimming removed 5 bases from V and 2 bases from J; junction bases left unmatched: 3. The CDR3 region is CASSAGTGAGANVLTF. The CDR3 DNA is TGTGCCAGCAGCGCGGGGACAGGGGCTGGGGCCAACGTCCTGACTTTC.

The chain has TRBV11-3 and TRBJ2-1; the match to TRBD2 covers 7 bases. Germline CDR1 reads SGHNT; CDR2 reads YENEEA. The CDR3 has 16 amino acids. V trimming: 4 bases; J trimming: 4 bases; junction bases outside the gene matches: 10. The CDR3 reads CASSSGGGNDYNEQFF. The CDR3, as DNA: TGTGCCAGCAGCTCGGGAGGAGGGAACGATTACAATGAGCAGTTCTTC.

This chain links TRBV12-3 or TRBV12-4 with TRBJ2-1, with 9 bases matching TRBD2. Trimming took 2 bases from V and 9 from J; bases not matched to a gene: 5. The CDR3 covers 14 residues. The CDR3 DNA is TGTGCCAGCAGTTTAAAGCTAGCGGGATCTGAGCAGTTCTTC. This encodes CASSLKLAGSEQFF.